This T cell receptor beta chain comes out of a study of siplizumab effects on memory and regulatory T cells (dated by TCRdb to between 2018 and 2021). Notes on the research overall: The study examined how the anti-CD2 antibody siplizumab affects alloreactive T-cell subsets in allogeneic mixed lymphocyte reactions built from human PBMCs.

In addition, sequencing in three donor pairs included unstimulated CD8+ effector memory subsets alongside CD4+ naive, CD8+ naive, CD8+ TEMRA and CD4+ memory subsets. Sorted unstimulated T cells and proliferating T cells recovered from mixed lymphocyte reactions were subjected to TCRbeta CDR3 sequencing. Fresh whole blood from ten to eleven HLA-typed healthy donors served as the source for isolating PBMCs. Library generation was performed with the immunoSEQ multiplex PCR assay. Each sample had 90,000 to 100,000 TCR templates assayed by the deep sequencing platform. Genomic DNA extracted from sorted T cells was the material used for TCRbeta CDR3 sequencing. Per the original workflow: The R programming language was used for clonal analysis of the TCRbeta CDR3 data. Alloreactive CD4+ and CD8+ clones were defined by comparing unstimulated samples with post-reaction CFSE-low samples. Regulatory or non-regulatory origin was assigned to alloreactive CD4+ clones by matching of sequences to sorted unstimulated Treg and non-Treg repertoires. This immuneACCESS table, as held by TCRdb, lists in-frame sequences with V and J called but not all clones. Of the missing ones, under half trace to an unresolved V gene in checked studies; the others have no known cause. The D gene and trimming were derived from the DNA, and the V and J assignments and clone size from that table. The sample table holds more than 60,000 clones, of which nearly 98% were seen once. About 0.1% of the sample comes from the top ten.

Between the V and J ends, shortened by 3 bases and 2 bases respectively, the junction contains 11 bases. The CDR3 sequence holds 15 residues, the cysteine and phenylalanine included. CDR3 DNA only is kept here, 45 bases in frame from base 1. CDR1 LNHDA and CDR2 SQIVND were looked up in the germline V gene (reference sequence). Broad study findings and their caveats: Of the alloreactive CD4+ clones that could be mapped, the Treg-derived share averaged about 67% with siplizumab compared with 26.9% in control reactions. About 75-96% of proliferating CD4+ or CD8+ clones could not be given a naive or memory phenotype. No functional confirmation was obtained for the suppressive function of proliferating Tregs from siplizumab cultures. Siplizumab significantly lowered the cumulative frequency of alloreactive sequences that could be traced to unstimulated CD4+ memory T cells. Unstimulated naive T cells appeared more diverse than memory T cells, and naive cells seemed to contribute substantially to the alloresponse. Because sequences below about 10^-5 frequency were poorly captured, only a minor fraction of alloreactive clones could be mapped to unstimulated subsets.

Of note for this clone: There is no known antigen for this receptor. No much larger clone is present one base from it, and per-base qualities are unavailable.

Sequenced input: naive CD8+ T cells sorted from blood. Reading the label with the study, this specimen's cell subset or site is: unstimulated naive T cells. The receptor was isolated from a human donor in good health. The rearrangement joined TRBV19 to TRBJ2-1; 6 matching bases give a weak D call of TRBD2. The sequence in DNA is TGTGCCAGTAGTATTTGGGCGGGGCCCTACAATGAGCAGTTCTTC. The resulting protein is CASSIWAGPYNEQFF.